Below, 3 T cell receptor beta chains from the same sample are listed, as sequenced in a study of spatial heterogeneity in lung cancer. In TCRdb, the 5' RACE reads were re-called with MiXCR into one record per CDR3 protein. This table has about 22,000 distinct CDR3 sequences, around 5.3% appearing once. Stated time point: sample taken at primary tumor resection. The sequenced sample was PBMCs, obtained at surgery. Receptor source: a male donor with early-stage non-small cell lung cancer.

The sample holds a few counts of this clonotype. This chain connects TRBV20-1 to TRBJ1-4, with a possible D match to TRBD1 (6 bases). This CDR3 contains 19 residues. CDR1 is DFQATT and CDR2 is SNEGSKA in the germline V gene (reference sequence). The V gene lost 2 bases and the J gene lost 0 bases, with 22 bases spanning the gap. The CDR3 nucleotides are TGCAGTGCTAGAATTCCCACGACAGGCCCGTTTGCAACTAATGAAAAACTGTTTTTT. It codes for CSARIPTTGPFATNEKLFF.

This chain joins TRBV6-5 and TRBJ2-5; 7 nucleotides agree with TRBD1. The CDR3 contains 17 residues. V was clipped by 0 bases and J by 4 bases; unmatched bases: 11. Germline assignment: CDR1 MNHEY and CDR2 SVGAGI. The CDR3 loop reads CASSYSYTTGAGETQYF. As DNA, the CDR3 is TGTGCCAGCAGTTACTCGTATACCACAGGGGCGGGAGAGACCCAGTACTTC.

This clonotype occurred many times. The rearrangement links TRBV25-1 to TRBJ1-4, with D unclear. Trimming removed 3 bases at V and 8 bases at J, with 13 bases between. CDR1 is MGHDK and CDR2 is SYGVNS in the germline V gene. The CDR3 is 14 amino acids. The CDR3 loop is CASSDRATGEKLFF. CDR3 nucleotide sequence: TGTGCCAGCAGTGATCGGGCAACGGGGGAAAAACTGTTTTTT.